One sample yielded the 3 T cell receptor beta chains listed below, sequenced in a study of shared clonotypes between healthy human individuals. The assay was immunoSEQ multiplex PCR, and TCRdb's table has in-frame clones only and misses some. The top ten hold approximately 0.39% of the sample, which has 2 million to 2.5 million clones, under 95% seen once. The sequencing sample was made of naive CD4+ T cells from PBMCs. Subset reported: CD45RA+ positively selected. These receptor sequences come from a young man in good health. Some clones in this sample may be carry-over from other donors' samples.

The chain links TRBV2 to TRBJ2-3; 8 bases line up with TRBD1. The V segment lost 4 bases and the J segment 0 bases; nucleotides outside the gene matches: 3. The CDR3 consists of 15 residues. Germline V gives CDR1 SNHLY, CDR2 FYNNEI. CDR3 amino acids: CASSGGTGSTDTQYF. The CDR3 DNA follows: TGTGCCAGCAGTGGTGGGACAGGTAGCACAGATACGCAGTATTTT. Based on the CDR3 plus reference TRBV2 and TRBJ2-3, the full variable domain is EPEVTQTPSHQVTQMGQEVILRCVPISNHLYFYWYRQILGQKVEFLVSFYNNEISEKSEIFDDQFSVERPDGSNFTLKIRSTKLEDSAMYFCASSGGTGSTDTQYFGPGTRLTVL.

In this sample, this clone turned up once. This chain links TRBV30 with TRBJ1-3, with D tentatively TRBD1 (6 bases). Germline-derived CDR1 and CDR2 are GTSNPN and SVGIG (reference sequence). This CDR3 has 17 amino acids. Trimming left V 0 bases short and J 3 bases short, with 18 bases between. The CDR3 here is CAWSVLGTRYFGNTIYF. The CDR3, as DNA: TGTGCCTGGAGTGTACTAGGGACACGATACTTTGGAAACACCATATATTTT. Full variable domain (outside the CDR3, taken from reference TRBV30 and TRBJ1-3): SQTIHQWPATLVQPVGSPLSLECTVEGTSNPNLYWYRQAAGRGLQLLFYSVGIGQISSEVPQNLSASRPQDRQFILSSKKLLLSDSGFYLCAWSVLGTRYFGNTIYFGEGSWLTVV.

This chain links TRBV19 with TRBJ2-1; 10 bases line up with TRBD2. The ends lost 1 base at V and 12 bases at J; junction bases unmatched: 6. The CDR3 has 14 residues. Germline V gives CDR1 LNHDA, CDR2 SQIVND (reference sequence). CDR3 sequence (DNA): TGTGCCAGTAGTATAGCGGGACTAGCGTACGTGCAGTTCTTC. Protein: CASSIAGLAYVQFF.